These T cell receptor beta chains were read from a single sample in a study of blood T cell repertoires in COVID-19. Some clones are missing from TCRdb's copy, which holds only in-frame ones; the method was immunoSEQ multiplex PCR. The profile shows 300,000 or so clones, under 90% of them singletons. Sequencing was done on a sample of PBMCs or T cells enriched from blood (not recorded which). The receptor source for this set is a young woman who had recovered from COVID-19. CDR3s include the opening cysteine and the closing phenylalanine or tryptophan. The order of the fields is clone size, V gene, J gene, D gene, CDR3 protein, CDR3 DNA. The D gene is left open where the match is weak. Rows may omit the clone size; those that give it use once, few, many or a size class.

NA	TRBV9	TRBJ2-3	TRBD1	CASSVRQGDADTQYF	TGTGCCAGCAGCGTTCGACAGGGAGATGCAGATACGCAGTATTTT
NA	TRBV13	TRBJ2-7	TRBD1	CASSLAGTGSEQYF	TGTGCCAGCAGCTTAGCCGGGACAGGGAGCGAGCAGTACTTC
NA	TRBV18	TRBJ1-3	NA	CASSPRQESSGNTIYF	TGTGCCAGCTCACCTCGACAGGAGAGCTCTGGAAACACCATATATTTT
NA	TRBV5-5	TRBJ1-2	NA	CASSSTEGVGYGYTF	TGTGCCAGCAGCTCGACCGAGGGGGTTGGCTATGGCTACACCTTC
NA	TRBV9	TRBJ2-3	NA	CASSIDRYTDTQYF	TGTGCCAGCAGCATAGACAGATACACAGATACGCAGTATTTT
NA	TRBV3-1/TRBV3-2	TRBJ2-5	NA	CASTPTLLVWETQYF	TGTGCCAGCACCCCCACCCTACTAGTGTGGGAGACCCAGTACTTC
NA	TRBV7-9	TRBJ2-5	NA	CASSPGGAQETQYF	TGTGCCAGCAGCCCCGGAGGTGCCCAAGAGACCCAGTACTTC
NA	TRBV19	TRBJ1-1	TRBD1	CASILQGAGEAFF	TGTGCCAGTATTTTACAGGGGGCAGGGGAAGCTTTCTTT
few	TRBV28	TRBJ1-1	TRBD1	CASRWTGVSRTEAFF	TGTGCCAGCAGGTGGACAGGGGTCTCGAGGACTGAAGCTTTCTTT
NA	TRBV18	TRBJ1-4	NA	CASSRGLDEKLFF	TGTGCCAGCTCCAGGGGATTAGATGAAAAACTGTTTTTT
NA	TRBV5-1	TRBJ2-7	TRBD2	CASSPGTSGFYEQYF	TGCGCCAGCAGCCCCGGGACTAGCGGATTCTACGAGCAGTACTTC
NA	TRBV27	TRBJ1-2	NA	CASSQRSPGNYGYTF	TGTGCCAGCAGTCAAAGGTCTCCGGGTAACTATGGCTACACCTTC
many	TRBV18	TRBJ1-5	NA	CASSLYRDEQPQHF	TGTGCCAGCTCACTCTACAGGGACGAGCAGCCCCAGCATTTT
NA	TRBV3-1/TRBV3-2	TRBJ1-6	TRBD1	CASRPGGYNSPLHF	TGTGCCAGCAGGCCAGGGGGGTATAATTCACCCCTCCACTTT
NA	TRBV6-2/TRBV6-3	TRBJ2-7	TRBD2	CASSYSTSGSINEQYF	TGTGCCAGCAGTTACTCGACCAGCGGGAGTATCAACGAGCAGTACTTC
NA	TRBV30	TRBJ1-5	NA	CAWSRGANQPQHF	TGTGCCTGGAGTCGGGGGGCCAATCAGCCCCAGCATTTT
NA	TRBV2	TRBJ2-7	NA	CASGNYEQYF	TGTGCCAGCGGCAACTACGAGCAGTACTTC
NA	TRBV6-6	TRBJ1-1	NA	CASSYLGGNTEAFF	TGTGCCAGCAGTTACTTGGGGGGGAACACTGAAGCTTTCTTT
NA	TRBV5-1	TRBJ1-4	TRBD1	CATSPGQGYEKLFF	TGCGCCACCAGCCCCGGACAGGGTTATGAAAAACTGTTTTTT
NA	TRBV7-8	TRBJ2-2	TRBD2	CASSSTSGYITGELFF	TGTGCCAGCAGCTCCACTAGCGGGTATATTACCGGGGAGCTGTTTTTT
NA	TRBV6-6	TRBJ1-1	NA	CASSITGTTEAFF	TGTGCCAGCAGCATTACAGGGACAACTGAAGCTTTCTTT
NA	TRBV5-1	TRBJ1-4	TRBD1	CASRQGSNEKLFF	TGCGCCAGCAGACAGGGGTCTAATGAAAAACTGTTTTTT
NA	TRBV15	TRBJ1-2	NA	CATSRDQYGYTF	TGTGCCACCAGCAGAGACCAATATGGCTACACCTTC
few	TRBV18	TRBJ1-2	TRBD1	CASSPQDRAGGYTF	TGTGCCAGCTCACCCCAGGACAGGGCTGGGGGCTACACCTTC
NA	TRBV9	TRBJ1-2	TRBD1	CASSRGQVSPSNYGYTF	TGTGCCAGCAGCCGCGGACAGGTGAGCCCTTCTAACTATGGCTACACCTTC